These 22 T cell receptor beta chains came from one sample sequenced in a study of blood T cell repertoires in COVID-19. Using immunoSEQ multiplex PCR, the repertoire was profiled, and TCRdb retains in-frame clones only, with some absent. This table holds over 65,000 clones, 90% found once. Sequenced sample: peripheral blood. All receptors come from a human donor in a cohort sampled during active COVID-19.

The CDR3 spells CASGLEGVGGGAFF. The CDR3 DNA reads TGTGCTAGTGGTTTGGAGGGAGTTGGAGGTGGAGCTTTCTTT. The genes are TRBV12-5 and TRBJ1-1; D is unclear. The CDR3 length is 14 residues. Trimming stripped 1 base from V and 10 bases from J, with 16 bases between. CDR1 and CDR2 from the germline V gene are LGHNT and FRNRAP.

The CDR3, as DNA: TGTGCCAGCAGCGCAGGGGGCGGTAGCAATGAGCAGTTCTTC. Translated: CASSAGGGSNEQFF. The gene calls are TRBV6-4 and TRBJ2-1, with TRBD1 matching over 8 bases. Germline V gene data show CDR1 as MRHNA and CDR2 as SNTAGT. J was trimmed by 6 bases and V by 6 bases; bases with no gene match: 7. The CDR3 extends over 14 amino acids.

This chain joins TRBV19 and TRBJ1-5; the match to TRBD1 covers 9 bases. The CDR3 length is 17 residues. CDR1 is LNHDA, CDR2 SQIVND, per germline (reference sequence). V was pared by 4 bases and J by 2 bases, with 9 bases of the junction left unmatched. This CDR3 reads CASSTPSDRGGNQPQHF. The DNA of the CDR3 is TGTGCCAGTAGTACCCCCTCGGACAGGGGCGGCAATCAGCCCCAGCATTTT. The full variable domain, rest sourced from reference TRBV19 and TRBJ1-5, is DGGITQSPKYLFRKEGQNVTLSCEQNLNHDAMYWYRQDPGQGLRLIYYSQIVNDFQKGDIAEGYSVSREKKESFPLTVTSAQKNPTAFYLCASSTPSDRGGNQPQHFGDGTRLSIL.

This chain connects TRBV3-1 (or the pseudogene TRBV3-2) to TRBJ1-5; D is perhaps TRBD1 (5 bases). This CDR3 region has 14 residues. Deletions cut 1 base from V and 5 bases from J, with 9 bases between. Germline CDR1 reads LGHDT; CDR2 reads YNNKEL (reference sequence). The CDR3 sequence is CASSQGRGYQPQHF. In DNA, the CDR3 is TGTGCCAGCAGCCAAGGGAGGGGTTATCAGCCCCAGCATTTT.

The chain employs TRBV3-1 (or the pseudogene TRBV3-2) and TRBJ2-3, with 8 bases identical to TRBD1. Trimming at V came to 4 bases and at J to 3 bases, leaving 6 bases not matched to a gene. Looked up from germline, CDR1 is LGHDT and CDR2 is YNNKEL (reference sequence). CDR3 length equals 15 residues. CDR3 protein: CASSPDRVGTDTQYF. In nucleotides, the CDR3 is TGTGCCAGCAGCCCGGACAGGGTTGGGACAGATACGCAGTATTTT.

V is TRBV19 and J is TRBJ2-3, with TRBD2 matching 7 bases. The CDR3 has 15 residues. The germline gives CDR1 LNHDA, CDR2 SQIVND (reference sequence). V dropped 1 base and J dropped 2; count of bases not matched to a gene: 3. The CDR3 DNA is TGTGCCAGTAGTATAGCGGGGGGATACACAGATACGCAGTATTTT. Encoded protein: CASSIAGGYTDTQYF.

This chain connects TRBV18 to TRBJ2-7; D gene uncertain. From germline, CDR1 is KGHSH and CDR2 LQKENI. Trimming took off 1 base at V and 6 bases at J, with 7 bases between the two ends. The CDR3 extends over 12 amino acids. CDR3 DNA: TGTGCCAGCTCACCACGAGAAAGCGAGCAGTACTTC. Translation: CASSPRESEQYF.

This clone came up a few times. The chain links TRBV6-5 to TRBJ1-4; D not resolved. V gave up 4 bases and J gave up 8 bases, with 14 bases separating them. The germline CDR1 and CDR2 sequences are MNHEY and SVGAGI. The CDR3 contains 14 residues. The CDR3 coding sequence is TGTGCCAGCAGTTTAGTGAGGGCCCGGGAAAAACTGTTTTTT. Translated: CASSLVRAREKLFF.

The chain couples TRBV3-1 (or the pseudogene TRBV3-2) to TRBJ2-7, with TRBD1 as a possible D gene (5 bases). This CDR3 is 13 amino acids long. The V and J ends lost 4 bases and 4 bases respectively, with 11 bases between them. The V gene's germline CDR1 is LGHDT and CDR2 YNNKEL (reference sequence). In nucleotides, the CDR3 is TGTGCCAGCAGCCGGGGCCGGCAATACGAGCAGTACTTC. It translates to CASSRGRQYEQYF.

The sample holds many counts of this clone. The chain carries TRBV11-2 and TRBJ1-1; no clear D gene. Germline lookup yields CDR1 SGHAT and CDR2 FQNNGV. V was pared by 1 base and J by 2 bases, with 8 bases between. CDR3 length: 14 residues. For the CDR3, the DNA is TGTGCCAGCAGCTTAGGTTCTCTAAACACTGAAGCTTTCTTT. Translating it yields CASSLGSLNTEAFF.

The rearrangement uses TRBV9 and TRBJ1-1, with D perhaps matching TRBD1 (5 bases). Germline V CDR1 and CDR2: SGDLS, YYNGEE. Trimming pared 5 bases from V and 4 bases from J, leaving 15 bases between. The CDR3 totals 14 residues. The CDR3 region is CASSTGERSTEAFF. In DNA form, the CDR3 reads TGTGCCAGCAGTACGGGGGAGCGGAGCACTGAAGCTTTCTTT.

J is TRBJ1-2 and V is TRBV20-1, with D unclear. The germline CDR1 and CDR2 sequences are DFQATT and SNEGSKA (reference sequence). CDR3 size: 11 residues. With 2 bases removed from V and 3 bases from J, the gap between germline ends came to 4 bases. The CDR3 DNA follows: TGCAGTGCTAGATATGACTATGGCTACACCTTC. This codes for CSARYDYGYTF.

The chain couples TRBV30 to TRBJ2-3; no reliable D call. The CDR3 totals 13 residues. V dropped 2 bases and J dropped 5 bases, with 11 bases sitting between them. Germline CDR1 GTSNPN, CDR2 SVGIG (reference sequence). In nucleotides, the CDR3 is TGTGCCTGGAGTTCTCTAGGAGAAGATACGCAGTATTTT. Amino acid sequence: CAWSSLGEDTQYF.

This clone was detected once. J is TRBJ2-7 and V is TRBV29-1; 7 positions agree with TRBD1. The CDR3 runs 13 residues. Germline V gives CDR1 SQVTM, CDR2 ANQGSEA. With 5 bases clipped from V and 5 bases from J, the junction kept 9 bases outside the gene matches. CDR3 nucleotides: TGCAGCGTTAGGGAAACAGGGGTCCACGAGCAGTACTTC. It yields the protein CSVRETGVHEQYF.

The rearrangement uses TRBV28 and TRBJ1-2; D is ambiguous. The CDR3 runs to 12 residues. V was shortened by 6 bases and J by 2 bases, with 7 bases between the two germline ends. The germline CDR1 and CDR2 sequences are MDHEN and SYDVKM. The CDR3 is CASSTRNYGYTF. The CDR3 nucleotides read TGTGCCAGCAGCACAAGAAACTATGGCTACACCTTC.

This clone was detected only a few times. The CDR3: CASSQDIPDRQFNTEAFF. The CDR3 DNA sequence: TGTGCCAGCAGCCAAGATATTCCGGACAGGCAATTTAACACTGAAGCTTTCTTT. The gene calls are TRBV4-2 and TRBJ1-1; TRBD1 matches 7 bases. The J segment lost 2 bases and the V segment lost 0 bases, leaving 12 bases of the junction unmatched. The CDR3 consists of 18 residues. Germline lookup yields CDR1 LGHNA and CDR2 YNFKEQ.

The chain has TRBV28 and TRBJ1-2; 7 nucleotides agree with TRBD1. Germline trimming cut 6 bases from V and 8 bases from J; bases unmatched to any gene: 9. Germline values: CDR1 MDHEN, CDR2 SYDVKM. The CDR3 loop spans 13 amino acids. This CDR3 reads CASSPVGGIGYTF. The CDR3, as DNA: TGTGCCAGCAGCCCTGTAGGGGGCATAGGCTACACCTTC.

The rearrangement links TRBV12-5 to TRBJ2-7, with D possibly TRBD1 on 5 matching bases. This CDR3 comprises 15 residues. In germline, CDR1 is LGHNT, CDR2 FRNRAP. V was clipped by 0 bases and J by 4 bases, with 13 bases between them. The CDR3 reads CASGLVIGAGYEQYF. Here the CDR3 DNA reads TGTGCTAGTGGTTTGGTAATAGGGGCAGGATACGAGCAGTACTTC.

The chain couples TRBV27 to TRBJ2-3; D is possibly TRBD1 (7 bases). This CDR3 region has 17 residues. Per germline, CDR1 MNHEY and CDR2 SMNVEV (reference sequence). V lost 5 bases, J lost 0 bases, and 18 bases lay in between. CDR3: CASSPLRGTESTDTQYF. CDR3 nucleotide sequence: TGTGCCAGCAGTCCTCTCCGGGGGACAGAGAGCACAGATACGCAGTATTTT.

This sequence joins TRBV5-4 and TRBJ2-5, with D perhaps matching TRBD2 (5 bases). Per the germline V gene, CDR1 is SGHNT and CDR2 is YYREEE (reference sequence). The CDR3 runs 14 residues. Between the trimmed V and J ends, which lost 1 base and 5 bases, there was a span of 12 bases. CDR3 coding DNA: TGTGCCAGCAGCTTGACTCGGGGTCAGGAGACCCAGTACTTC. Translation gives CASSLTRGQETQYF.

This chain links TRBV9 with TRBJ2-5; 8 bases agree with TRBD1. Trimming at V came to 5 bases and at J to 4 bases, leaving 4 bases not matched to a gene. The CDR3 runs to 13 residues. Per the germline V gene, CDR1 is SGDLS and CDR2 is YYNGEE. This CDR3 is CASSTDRGETQYF. In DNA form, the CDR3 reads TGTGCCAGCAGTACTGACAGGGGAGAGACCCAGTACTTC.

V and J are TRBV5-1 and TRBJ2-2; possible D gene TRBD1, 6 bases. V lost 5 bases to trimming and J lost 4 bases, with 18 bases between them. There are 16 residues in the CDR3. CDR1 is SGHRS and CDR2 is YFSETQ in the germline V gene. DNA for the CDR3: TGCGCCAGCAGGCCCACAGGGAGTGGGAGCACCGGGGAGCTGTTTTTT. Amino acids: CASRPTGSGSTGELFF. The complete variable domain, with remaining parts taken from reference TRBV5-1 and TRBJ2-2, reads KAGVTQTPRYLIKTRGQQVTLSCSPISGHRSVSWYQQTPGQGLQFLFEYFSETQRNKGNFPGRFSGRQFSNSRSEMNVSTLELGDSALYLCASRPTGSGSTGELFFGEGSRLTVL.